This T cell receptor beta chain was obtained from a study of blood T cell repertoires in COVID-19. About the research overall: The analysed material was cDNA or gDNA that came from T cells, B-cell-depleted T cells, or PBMCs.

Study processing details: Reference gene primer amplification gave estimated nucleated cell counts. Clones were read by immunoSEQ multiplex PCR, and TCRdb kept only the in-frame ones, dropping some. From that table come the V and J calls and clone size; the DNA was used to work out D and trimming. The sample lists 150,000 to 200,000 clones, more than 70% occurring once. Germline-derived CDR1 and CDR2 are SGDLS and YYNGEE. There are 15 residues in the CDR3. After removal of 1 base from V and 6 bases from J, the junction contained 7 bases not matched to a gene. V usage is TRBV9 and J usage is TRBJ2-3, with 8 bases matching TRBD2. The TCR was taken from a man in his forties with active or convalescent COVID-19. The specimen was peripheral blood. The CDR3 nucleotides are TGTGCCAGCAGCGTAAGCGGGGGTCCGACGGATACGCAGTATTTT. Its protein is CASSVSGGPTDTQYF. The variable domain in full, with the rest retrieved from reference TRBV9 and TRBJ2-3, is DSGVTQTPKHLITATGQRVTLRCSPRSGDLSVYWYQQSLDQGLQFLIQYYNGEERAKGNILERFSAQQFPDLHSELNLSSLELGDSALYFCASSVSGGPTDTQYFGPGTRLTVL.